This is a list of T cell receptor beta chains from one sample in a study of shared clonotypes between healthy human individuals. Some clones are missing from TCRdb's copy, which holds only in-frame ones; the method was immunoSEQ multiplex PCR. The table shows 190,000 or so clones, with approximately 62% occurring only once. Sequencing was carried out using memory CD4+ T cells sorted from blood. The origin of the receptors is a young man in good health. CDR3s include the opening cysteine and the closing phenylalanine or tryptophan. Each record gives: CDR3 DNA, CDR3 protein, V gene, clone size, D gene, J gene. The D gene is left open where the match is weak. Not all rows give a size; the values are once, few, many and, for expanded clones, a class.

TGTGCCAGCTCACCATCACTAGCGGCTTACAATGAGCAGTTCTTC,CASSPSLAAYNEQFF,TRBV18,-,TRBD2,TRBJ2-1
TGTGCCAGCAGTCCGCCCGGCCAAGAGACCCAGTACTTC,CASSPPGQETQYF,TRBV11-1,-,-,TRBJ2-5
TGCGCCAGCTCCACGGGCCTCCAAGAGACCCAGTACTTC,CASSTGLQETQYF,TRBV5-1,-,-,TRBJ2-5
TGTGCCAGCAGCCATTCAAGCGGGAGGGCCGAGGAGACCCAGTACTTC,CASSHSSGRAEETQYF,TRBV4-2,-,TRBD2,TRBJ2-5
TGCGCCAGCAGCCCGGCGGGTGTAGAAGGGCAGCCCCAGCATTTT,CASSPAGVEGQPQHF,TRBV4-3,few,-,TRBJ1-5
TGTGCCGTGGGCTTGAATAGCAATCAGCCCCAGCATTTT,CAVGLNSNQPQHF,TRBV10-3,-,-,TRBJ1-5
TGTGCCAGCAGCGGTCTGCAGGGCCCCTACGAGCAGTACTTC,CASSGLQGPYEQYF,TRBV5-4,-,-,TRBJ2-7
TGTGCCAGCAGTTCCCCAGCTACGAATGGGGGCTACACCTTC,CASSSPATNGGYTF,TRBV27,-,-,TRBJ1-2
TGTGCCAGCAGCGGGACGAGGCCACAAAGTCGGGCCAACGTCCTGACTTTC,CASSGTRPQSRANVLTF,TRBV7-7,once,-,TRBJ2-6
TGTGCCAGCAGCCATGGACAGCCTGGGGCCAACGTCCTGACTTTC,CASSHGQPGANVLTF,TRBV7-2,-,-,TRBJ2-6
TGCGCCAGCAGCCAAGGGTGGAGAATCAGCTACACCTTC,CASSQGWRISYTF,TRBV4-1,-,-,TRBJ1-2
TGTGCCAGCAGTGAGCCCCCTTATGAGCAGTTCTTC,CASSEPPYEQFF,TRBV6-1,-,-,TRBJ2-1
TGTGCCAGCAGCGAGGGCCAGGGGTTGACAGATACGCAGTATTTT,CASSEGQGLTDTQYF,TRBV2,-,-,TRBJ2-3
TGTGCCAGCAGCTTATTTGCCCTTTCCCTTGCAACTAATGAAAAACTGTTTTTT,CASSLFALSLATNEKLFF,TRBV7-2,few,-,TRBJ1-4
TGCGCCAGCAGCTTGTTCGTCGGGGAGCTGTTTTTT,CASSLFVGELFF,TRBV5-1,-,-,TRBJ2-2
TGTGCCTGGAGGCCCACCATGCCGGGGGGCCGAGAGACCCAGTACTTC,CAWRPTMPGGRETQYF,TRBV30,-,-,TRBJ2-5
TGCGCCAGCAGCTTGGGACCGGGGGCGTGGAATGGCTACACCTTC,CASSLGPGAWNGYTF,TRBV5-1,once,-,TRBJ1-2
TGTGCCAGCAGCTCCGGGACTAGCGGCACAGATACGCAGTATTTT,CASSSGTSGTDTQYF,TRBV11-2,-,TRBD2,TRBJ2-3
TGCAGCGCCTCTCAGGGCGGTGGTAATGAAAAACTGTTTTTT,CSASQGGGNEKLFF,TRBV29-1,-,-,TRBJ1-4
TGTGCCAGCAGTCAGCTTAACTATGGCTACACCTTC,CASSQLNYGYTF,TRBV6-1,-,-,TRBJ1-2
TGCGCCAGCAGCCAAGGTTACGAGGGCGGGGTTGAGCAGTTCTTC,CASSQGYEGGVEQFF,TRBV4-1,-,-,TRBJ2-1
TGTGCGACAGGGCTAACAGGAGGTGAGCAGTTCTTC,CATGLTGGEQFF,TRBV28,-,TRBD1,TRBJ2-1
TGCGCCAGCAGCCAAGCAGCTGTCTCGGGGGGAAGGTCCTACGAGCAGTACTTC,CASSQAAVSGGRSYEQYF,TRBV4-3,-,TRBD2,TRBJ2-7
TGTGCCAGCAGGCGCTTCCAAGAGACCCAGTACTTC,CASRRFQETQYF,TRBV6-1,-,-,TRBJ2-5
TGTGCCACCAGCAGAGCTAATTGGGGATCCTACAATGAGCAGTTCTTC,CATSRANWGSYNEQFF,TRBV15,once,-,TRBJ2-1
TGTGCCAGCAGTATGGAGAGATCCTACGAGCAGTACTTC,CASSMERSYEQYF,TRBV6-1,-,-,TRBJ2-7
TGTGCCACCAGCAGAGATATTAGGTTCGAGCAGTACTTC,CATSRDIRFEQYF,TRBV15,once,-,TRBJ2-7
TGTGCCAGCAGTGATCCGGGACGTAATGAAAAACTGTTTTTT,CASSDPGRNEKLFF,TRBV6-5,-,-,TRBJ1-4
TGTGCCATCAGGGACAAGCGGGGGAGCACAGATACGCAGTATTTT,CAIRDKRGSTDTQYF,TRBV10-3,-,TRBD2,TRBJ2-3
TGCAGCGTCGCCATGCGACAGGGGGCCTCCTACGAGCAGTACTTC,CSVAMRQGASYEQYF,TRBV29-1,-,TRBD1,TRBJ2-7
TGTGCCAGCAGGACTAGCCTCAGCACAGATACGCAGTATTTT,CASRTSLSTDTQYF,TRBV6-1,-,TRBD2,TRBJ2-3
TGTGCCATCAGTCGACAGGGGGAAGAGACCCAGTACTTC,CAISRQGEETQYF,TRBV10-3,few,TRBD1,TRBJ2-5
TGTGCCAGCAGAGGTACCGGGACCCCCTTGGGAGCTTTCTTT,CASRGTGTPLGAFF,TRBV28,-,-,TRBJ1-1
TGTGCCAGCAGCTTACGAGGGGTTTCGGAGCCCCAGCATTTT,CASSLRGVSEPQHF,TRBV5-6,-,-,TRBJ1-5
TGTGCCAGCAGCCAGGTCGGGGGGGCGATGTACAATGAGCAGTTCTTC,CASSQVGGAMYNEQFF,TRBV4-2,-,TRBD2,TRBJ2-1
TGTGCCAGCAGCTTACCACCAGGCAGGGGGCAAGAGACCCAGTACTTC,CASSLPPGRGQETQYF,TRBV11-2,-,TRBD1,TRBJ2-5
TGTGCCAGCAGCTTGGAACGGTACTTGACAGCAGAGACCCAGTACTTC,CASSLERYLTAETQYF,TRBV5-6,-,-,TRBJ2-5
TGTGCCAGCAGCTTAGACTTACACGAGCAGTACTTC,CASSLDLHEQYF,TRBV7-9,few,-,TRBJ2-7
TGTGCCAGCAGCGGCGGACTAGCGGTCTTCTACGAGCAGTACTTC,CASSGGLAVFYEQYF,TRBV5-8,-,TRBD2,TRBJ2-7
TGCAGTGGGACAGATAACTACGAGCAGTACTTC,CSGTDNYEQYF,TRBV20-1,-,-,TRBJ2-7
TGCGCCAGCAGCCCCGCCGGGACAGGCGGTGAAAAACTGTTTTTT,CASSPAGTGGEKLFF,TRBV5-1,-,TRBD1,TRBJ1-4
TGTGCCAGCAGCCAAGATTTAGGCAGGGGAACTGAAGCTTTCTTT,CASSQDLGRGTEAFF,TRBV14,once,-,TRBJ1-1
TGTGCCAGCAGTTTAGGGGGTCCCTATAGCAATCAGCCCCAGCATTTT,CASSLGGPYSNQPQHF,TRBV27,-,-,TRBJ1-5
TGCGCCAGCAGCCAAGATTCTGACAGTCCCAAGTACTTC,CASSQDSDSPKYF,TRBV4-1,once,-,TRBJ2-7
TGTGCCAGCAGCTTACAGTCGGGGCCAGATACGCAGTATTTT,CASSLQSGPDTQYF,TRBV7-2,many,-,TRBJ2-3
TGTGCCAGCAGCCCAGAGGCTGGGAGCTCCTACAATGAGCAGTTCTTC,CASSPEAGSSYNEQFF,TRBV5-6,-,-,TRBJ2-1
TGCGCCAGCAGCCCCCTAGGGGGGGGCTTCGTTGTGTCCGAGCAGTACTTC,CASSPLGGGFVVSEQYF,TRBV5-1,-,-,TRBJ2-7
TGTGCCAGCAGTTCCGGACTAGCGGGAGGGGGAGCCAAAAACATTCAGTACTTC,CASSSGLAGGGAKNIQYF,TRBV5-4,-,TRBD2,TRBJ2-4
TGTGCCAGCAGTAGCGCCGGAAGACAGCTTTATGGCTACACCTTC,CASSSAGRQLYGYTF,TRBV28,-,-,TRBJ1-2
TGCACCAGCAGCCAAGATGACGGACTAGCGGGATTAGGGCAAGAGACCCAGTACTTC,CTSSQDDGLAGLGQETQYF,TRBV1,-,-,TRBJ2-5